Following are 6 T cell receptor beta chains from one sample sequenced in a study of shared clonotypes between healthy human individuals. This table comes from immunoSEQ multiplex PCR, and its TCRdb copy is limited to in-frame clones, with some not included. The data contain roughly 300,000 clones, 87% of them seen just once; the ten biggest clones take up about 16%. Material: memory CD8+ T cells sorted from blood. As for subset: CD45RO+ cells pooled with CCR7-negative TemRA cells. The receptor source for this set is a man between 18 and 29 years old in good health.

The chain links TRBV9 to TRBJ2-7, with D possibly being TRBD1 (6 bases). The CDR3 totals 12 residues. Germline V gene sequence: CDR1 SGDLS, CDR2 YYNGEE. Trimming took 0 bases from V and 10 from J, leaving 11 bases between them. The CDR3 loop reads CASSVAEGDQYF. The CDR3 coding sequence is TGTGCCAGCAGCGTAGCCGAGGGGGATCAGTACTTC.

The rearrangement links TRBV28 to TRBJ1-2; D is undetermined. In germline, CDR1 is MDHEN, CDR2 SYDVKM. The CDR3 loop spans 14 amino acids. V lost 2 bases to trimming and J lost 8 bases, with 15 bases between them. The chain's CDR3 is CASSLEAHRGGYTF. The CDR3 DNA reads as TGTGCCAGCAGTTTAGAGGCCCACCGAGGGGGCTACACCTTC.

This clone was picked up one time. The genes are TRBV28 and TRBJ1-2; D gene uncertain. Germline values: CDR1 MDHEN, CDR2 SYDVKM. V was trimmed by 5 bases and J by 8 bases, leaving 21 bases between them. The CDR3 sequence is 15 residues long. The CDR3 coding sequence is TGTGCCAGCAGTCCGGACGGCCCTAATCGGAGGGGCTACACCTTC. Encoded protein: CASSPDGPNRRGYTF.

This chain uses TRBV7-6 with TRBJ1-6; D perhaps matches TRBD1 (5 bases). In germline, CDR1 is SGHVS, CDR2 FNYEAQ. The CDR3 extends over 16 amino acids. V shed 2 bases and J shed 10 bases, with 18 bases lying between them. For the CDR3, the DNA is TGTGCCAGCAGCTTACCGGGACCTCGGTCGAGATCACCCCTCCACTTT. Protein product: CASSLPGPRSRSPLHF.

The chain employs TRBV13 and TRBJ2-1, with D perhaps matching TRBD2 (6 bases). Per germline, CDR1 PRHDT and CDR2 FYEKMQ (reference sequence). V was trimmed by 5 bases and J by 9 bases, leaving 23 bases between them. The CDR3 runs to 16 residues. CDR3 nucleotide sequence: TGTGCCAGCAGCGCCGCCGGGGCGGGATACCTCTCTGAGCAGTTCTTC. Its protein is CASSAAGAGYLSEQFF.

CDR3 DNA: TGCGCCAGCAGTTCCCGGGGACAGGGGACCCCCTACGAGCAGTACTTC. The encoded protein is CASSSRGQGTPYEQYF. This chain uses TRBV5-1 with TRBJ2-7; 10 bases align to TRBD1. The trim removed 5 bases at V and 2 bases at J, leaving 10 bases unmatched. Germline V lookup: CDR1 SGHRS, CDR2 YFSETQ. This CDR3 region has 16 residues. The whole variable domain, filled in from reference TRBV5-1 and TRBJ2-7, reads KAGVTQTPRYLIKTRGQQVTLSCSPISGHRSVSWYQQTPGQGLQFLFEYFSETQRNKGNFPGRFSGRQFSNSRSEMNVSTLELGDSALYLCASSSRGQGTPYEQYFGPGTRLTVT.